Listed here are 9 T cell receptor beta chains from one sample, sequenced in a study of PD-1 blockade in classical Hodgkin lymphoma. This table comes from immunoSEQ multiplex PCR, and its TCRdb copy is limited to in-frame clones, with some not included. The data show more than 90,000 clones, around 80% seen once. The time point here: cycle 4 day 1 (C4D1), after 6 weeks of nivolumab. Each patient relapsed following autologous stem cell transplantation, and prior brentuximab vedotin exposure differed. The starting material was peripheral blood mononuclear cells (PBMCs), obtained before the fourth cycle of nivolumab. These receptors were taken from a human donor with classical Hodgkin lymphoma.

The V call is TRBV19, the J call TRBJ2-7; D uncertain. Trimming pared 0 bases from V and 4 bases from J, leaving 13 bases between. The V gene's germline CDR1 is LNHDA and CDR2 SQIVND (reference sequence). The CDR3 sequence is 15 residues long. This chain's CDR3 is CASSIDGRHLYEQYF. The CDR3 nucleotides are TGTGCCAGTAGTATAGACGGGCGACACCTTTACGAGCAGTACTTC.

This chain links TRBV29-1 with TRBJ2-7; 11 bases line up with TRBD1. Germline CDR1 SQVTM, CDR2 ANQGSEA. CDR3 length: 15 amino acids. V shed 6 bases, J shed 1 base, and the junction held 8 bases outside the gene matches. The chain's CDR3 is CSVKTGTGGSYEQYF. The CDR3 coding sequence is TGCAGCGTGAAGACCGGGACAGGGGGTTCCTACGAGCAGTACTTC.

The CDR3 spells CASSFRGTLGYEQYF. CDR3 nucleotides: TGCGCCAGCAGCTTCCGGGGCACTTTGGGCTACGAGCAGTACTTC. The V and J genes are TRBV5-1 and TRBJ2-7; possibly TRBD1 or TRBD2 for D (5 bases each). Germline CDR1 is SGHRS and CDR2 is YFSETQ. This CDR3 region has 15 residues. Trimming removed 2 bases at V and 3 bases at J, with 15 bases between.

This chain uses TRBV7-2 with TRBJ2-5, with D perhaps matching TRBD1 (6 bases). Trimming cost V 3 bases and J 1 base, with 9 bases left between them. This CDR3 region has 14 residues. Per the germline V gene, CDR1 is SGHTA and CDR2 is FQGNSA. CDR3 in DNA: TGTGCCAGCAGCTTTAGGGGGTCCCAAGAGACCCAGTACTTC. This gives the protein CASSFRGSQETQYF. The full variable domain, its missing parts supplied by reference TRBV7-2 and TRBJ2-5, is GAGVSQSPSNKVTEKGKDVELRCDPISGHTALYWYRQSLGQGLEFLIYFQGNSAPDKSGLPSDRFSAERTGGSVSTLTIQRTQQEDSAVYLCASSFRGSQETQYFGPGTRLLVL.

In nucleotides, the CDR3 is TGTGCCAGCTCACCACGTATCCCCTCCTACGAGCAGTACTTC. This encodes CASSPRIPSYEQYF. The gene calls are TRBV18 and TRBJ2-7, with D uncertain. CDR1 is KGHSH, CDR2 LQKENI, per germline. Trimming removed 1 base at V and 0 bases at J, with 7 bases between. This CDR3 spans 14 amino acids.

The V and J genes are TRBV28 and TRBJ2-7; TRBD2 matches at 10 bases. Germline V lookup: CDR1 MDHEN, CDR2 SYDVKM. Trimming cost V 2 bases and J 5 bases; bases outside gene matches: 6. The CDR3 extends over 15 amino acids. The CDR3 nucleotides read TGTGCCAGCAGTTTAAGCCTAGCGGGAGTAGACGAGCAGTACTTC. The encoded protein is CASSLSLAGVDEQYF. Filled out from reference TRBV28 and TRBJ2-7, the complete variable domain reads DVKVTQSSRYLVKRTGEKVFLECVQDMDHENMFWYRQDPGLGLRLIYFSYDVKMKEKGDIPEGYSVSREKKERFSLILESASTNQTSMYLCASSLSLAGVDEQYFGPGTRLTVT.

The chain uses TRBV7-2 and TRBJ2-5; TRBD1 agrees at 9 bases. CDR1 is SGHTA and CDR2 is FQGNSA in the germline V gene. The CDR3 is 15 residues long. The J segment lost 2 bases and the V segment lost 3 bases, leaving 4 bases of the junction unmatched. CDR3 bases: TGTGCCAGCAGCTTTCCGACAGGGGGACAAGAGACCCAGTACTTC. It codes for CASSFPTGGQETQYF.

Only one count was recorded for this clone. The chain is built from TRBV18 and TRBJ2-7; TRBD1 agrees at 12 bases. This CDR3 has 15 residues. V gave up 5 bases and J gave up 3 bases; unmatched junction bases: 5. Germline V CDR1 and CDR2: KGHSH, LQKENI. CDR3: CASSSGTGGSYEQYF. In DNA form, the CDR3 reads TGTGCCAGCTCATCCGGGACAGGGGGCAGCTACGAGCAGTACTTC. Together with reference TRBV18 and TRBJ2-7, the CDR3 gives the full variable domain: NAGVMQNPRHLVRRRGQEARLRCSPMKGHSHVYWYRQLPEEGLKFMVYLQKENIIDESGMPKERFSAEFPKEGPSILRIQQVVRGDSAAYFCASSSGTGGSYEQYFGPGTRLTVT.

The chain combines TRBV2 with TRBJ1-4; 7 nucleotides line up with TRBD1. With 7 bases clipped from V and 4 bases from J, the junction kept 3 bases outside the gene matches. Germline CDR1 reads SNHLY; CDR2 reads FYNNEI. The CDR3 has 13 residues. The CDR3 DNA follows: TGTGCCAGCAAGGGGGACAGTAATGAAAAACTGTTTTTT. It specifies CASKGDSNEKLFF.